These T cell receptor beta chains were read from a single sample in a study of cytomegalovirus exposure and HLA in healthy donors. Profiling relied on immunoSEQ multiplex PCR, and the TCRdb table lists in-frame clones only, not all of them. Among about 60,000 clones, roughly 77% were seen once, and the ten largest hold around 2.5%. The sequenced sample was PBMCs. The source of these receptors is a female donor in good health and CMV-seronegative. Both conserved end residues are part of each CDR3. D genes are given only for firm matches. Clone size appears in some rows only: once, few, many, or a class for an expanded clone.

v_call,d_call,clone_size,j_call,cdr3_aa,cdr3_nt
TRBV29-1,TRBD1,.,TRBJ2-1,CSLGNRGSYNEQFF,TGCAGCTTAGGAAACAGGGGCTCCTACAATGAGCAGTTCTTC
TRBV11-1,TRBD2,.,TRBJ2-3,CASSPGDGLAGGEDTQYF,TGTGCCAGCAGCCCAGGAGATGGACTAGCGGGAGGTGAGGATACGCAGTATTTT
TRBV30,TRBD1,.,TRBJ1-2,CAWDPTGGYNYGYTF,TGTGCCTGGGATCCGACAGGGGGATACAACTATGGCTACACCTTC
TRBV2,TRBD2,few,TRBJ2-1,CASRWGLNNEQFF,TGTGCCAGCAGGTGGGGACTAAACAATGAGCAGTTCTTC
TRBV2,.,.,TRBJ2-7,CASTGEYEQYF,TGTGCCAGCACTGGGGAGTACGAGCAGTACTTC
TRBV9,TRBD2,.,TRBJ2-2,CASSPTGTSFPNTGELFF,TGTGCCAGCAGCCCAACCGGGACTAGCTTCCCGAACACCGGGGAGCTGTTTTTT
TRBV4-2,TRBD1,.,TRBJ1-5,CASSQRVGTEDQPQHF,TGTGCCAGCAGCCAAAGAGTCGGGACAGAAGATCAGCCCCAGCATTTT
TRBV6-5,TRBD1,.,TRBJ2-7,CASSLTKRQGLGEQYF,TGTGCCAGCAGTTTGACCAAACGACAGGGGCTCGGCGAGCAGTACTTC
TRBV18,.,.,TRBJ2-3,CASSPPSVADTQYF,TGTGCCAGCTCACCACCGTCCGTAGCAGATACGCAGTATTTT
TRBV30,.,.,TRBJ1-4,CAWSVERREKLFF,TGTGCCTGGAGTGTGGAGCGGAGGGAAAAACTGTTTTTT
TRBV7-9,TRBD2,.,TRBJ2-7,CASSLGLAGGSVYEQYF,TGTGCCAGCAGCTTAGGGCTAGCGGGAGGGTCGGTCTACGAGCAGTACTTC
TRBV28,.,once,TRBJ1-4,CASSSMGLTNEKLFF,TGTGCCAGCAGTTCGATGGGGCTAACGAATGAAAAACTGTTTTTT
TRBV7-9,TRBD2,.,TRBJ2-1,CASTHSGGAIDEQFF,TGTGCCAGCACCCATAGCGGGGGGGCCATCGATGAGCAGTTCTTC
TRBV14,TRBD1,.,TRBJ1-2,CASSQGQGAGGYTF,TGTGCCAGCAGCCAGGGACAGGGGGCCGGGGGCTACACCTTC
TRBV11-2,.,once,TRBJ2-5,CASSPQGGETQYF,TGTGCCAGCAGCCCCCAAGGGGGAGAGACCCAGTACTTC
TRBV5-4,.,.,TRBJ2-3,CASSSGANTQYF,TGTGCCAGCAGCTCCGGTGCAAATACGCAGTATTTT
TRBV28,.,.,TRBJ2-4,CASSSGATGGDIQYF,TGTGCCAGCAGTTCGGGCGCCACAGGGGGGGACATTCAGTACTTC
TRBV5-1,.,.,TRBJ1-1,CASSLRPGMNTEAFF,TGCGCCAGCAGCTTGCGGCCGGGGATGAACACTGAAGCTTTCTTT
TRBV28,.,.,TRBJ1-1,CASTVGGANTEAFF,TGTGCCAGCACCGTCGGGGGGGCTAACACTGAAGCTTTCTTT
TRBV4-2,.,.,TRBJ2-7,CASSQDLYEQYF,TGTGCCAGCAGCCAAGACCTCTACGAGCAGTACTTC
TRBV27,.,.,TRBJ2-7,CASSLSGLPYEQYF,TGTGCCAGCAGTTTAAGTGGGCTCCCCTACGAGCAGTACTTC
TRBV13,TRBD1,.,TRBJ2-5,CASSRTGQETQYF,TGTGCCAGCAGCCGGACAGGGCAAGAGACCCAGTACTTC
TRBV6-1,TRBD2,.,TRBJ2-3,CASSGTSGSRDTQYF,TGTGCCAGCAGCGGGACTAGCGGGAGCCGAGATACGCAGTATTTT
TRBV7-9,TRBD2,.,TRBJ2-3,CASSLGGSGGRTDTQYF,TGTGCCAGCAGCTTAGGCGGTAGCGGGGGGCGCACAGATACGCAGTATTTT
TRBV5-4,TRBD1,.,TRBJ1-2,CASIRDRGDGYTF,TGTGCCAGCATCCGGGACAGGGGTGATGGCTACACCTTC
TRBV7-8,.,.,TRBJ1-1,CASSLRRANTEAFF,TGTGCCAGCAGCTTAAGGAGAGCGAACACTGAAGCTTTCTTT
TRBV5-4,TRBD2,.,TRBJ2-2,CASGNTSGKTGELFF,TGTGCCAGCGGGAATACTAGCGGGAAGACCGGGGAGCTGTTTTTT
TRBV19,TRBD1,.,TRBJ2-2,CASKTTGDTGELFF,TGTGCCAGTAAGACGACAGGGGACACCGGGGAGCTGTTTTTT
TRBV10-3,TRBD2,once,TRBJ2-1,CAISEAGLAGDLAFF,TGTGCCATCAGTGAAGCAGGACTAGCGGGAGATTTGGCGTTCTTC
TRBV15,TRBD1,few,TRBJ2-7,CATSRSSGQRPYEQYF,TGTGCCACCAGCAGGTCCTCGGGACAGCGCCCCTACGAGCAGTACTTC
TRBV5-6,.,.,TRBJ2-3,CASSPGTLGDTQYF,TGTGCCAGCAGCCCCGGGACTCTTGGGGATACGCAGTATTTT
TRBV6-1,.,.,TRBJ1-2,CASSELGRGNYGYTF,TGTGCCAGCAGTGAACTAGGCCGCGGGAACTATGGCTACACCTTC
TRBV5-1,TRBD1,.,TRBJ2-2,CASSPEQGARTGELFF,TGCGCCAGCAGCCCTGAACAGGGGGCGCGTACCGGGGAGCTGTTTTTT
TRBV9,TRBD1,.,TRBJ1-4,CASSFRDRDDEKLFF,TGTGCCAGCAGCTTCCGGGACAGAGACGATGAAAAACTGTTTTTT
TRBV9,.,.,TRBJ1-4,CASTGWEKLFF,TGTGCCAGCACGGGTTGGGAAAAACTGTTTTTT
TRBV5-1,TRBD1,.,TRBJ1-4,CASRTGALNEKLFF,TGCGCCAGCAGAACAGGGGCCCTTAATGAAAAACTGTTTTTT
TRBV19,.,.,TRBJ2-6,CASSIGLAGALSGANVLTF,TGTGCCAGTAGTATAGGCCTGGCAGGGGCTTTATCCGGGGCCAACGTCCTGACTTTC
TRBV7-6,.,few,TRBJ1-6,CASSLGANSPLHF,TGTGCCAGCAGCTTAGGGGCTAATTCACCCCTCCACTTT
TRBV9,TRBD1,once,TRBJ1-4,CASSGDRGLEKLFF,TGTGCCAGCAGCGGGGACAGGGGGTTGGAAAAACTGTTTTTT
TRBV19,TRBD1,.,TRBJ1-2,CASSMRDRVDYGYTF,TGTGCCAGTAGTATGCGGGACAGGGTGGATTATGGCTACACCTTC
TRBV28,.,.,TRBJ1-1,CASSRSQLNTEAFF,TGTGCCAGCAGTCGTTCACAGCTGAACACTGAAGCTTTCTTT
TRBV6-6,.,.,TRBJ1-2,CATLLETVYGYTF,TGTGCCACCTTACTCGAGACAGTCTATGGCTACACCTTC
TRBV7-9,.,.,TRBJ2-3,CASSRLADSTDTQYF,TGTGCCAGCAGCCGTTTAGCGGATAGCACAGATACGCAGTATTTT